The 18 T cell receptor beta chains reported below all come from one sample, sequenced in a study of read filtering for tumor transcriptome and immune sequencing. From roughly 390 ng of RNA, a library with molecular barcoded alpha/delta and beta/gamma adaptors was made. MiXCR, run by TCRdb on the reads, gives a single entry per CDR3 protein. The sample gives about 40,000 distinct CDR3 sequences, roughly 12% of which show up once; around 35% is in the top ten. Sequencing was done on a sample of a population of CD138-negative cells sorted from bone marrow. The receptor source for this set is a donor over 35 with multiple myeloma.

In its sample, this clonotype was seen many times. V is TRBV20-1 and J is TRBJ1-1; possibly TRBD1 for D (6 bases). Trimming cost V 0 bases and J 1 base, with 15 bases left between them. The length of the CDR3 is 16 residues. Germline lookup yields CDR1 DFQATT and CDR2 SNEGSKA (reference sequence). Here the CDR3 reads CSARDRSRGGNTEAFF. DNA for the CDR3: TGCAGTGCTAGAGATCGGAGTAGAGGGGGGAACACTGAAGCTTTCTTT.

As to this clonotype: A clone one base away is much larger, so this may be a read error. The chain's CDR3 is CASTPPPGGTEALF. CDR3 nucleotide sequence: TGTGCCAGCACCCCCCCCCCGGGTGGTACTGAAGCTCTCTTT. The V and J genes are TRBV28 and TRBJ1-1; D gene uncertain. Germline CDR1 MDHEN, CDR2 SYDVKM. The CDR3 length is 14 residues.

This clonotype has at least ten counts. This rearrangement joins TRBV27 to TRBJ2-7; D is possibly TRBD1 (5 bases). The germline V gene encodes CDR1 MNHEY and CDR2 SMNVEV (reference sequence). CDR3 size: 14 residues. Trimming removed 6 bases at V and 2 bases at J, with 14 bases between. CDR3 bases: TGTGCCAGCAGCCCTCAGGGCAGAGCCTACGAGCAGTACTTC. Translated: CASSPQGRAYEQYF.

This clonotype was counted a few times. The rearrangement uses TRBV27 and TRBJ2-3; tentative D call: TRBD2 (5 bases). Trimming removed 5 bases from V and 0 bases from J, with 15 bases in between. Germline V gene lookup returns CDR1 MNHEY and CDR2 SMNVEV (reference sequence). The CDR3 consists of 16 residues. In nucleotides, the CDR3 is TGTGCCAGCAGTGACCAACTAGACGGAAGCACAGATACGCAGTATTTT. Protein: CASSDQLDGSTDTQYF.

This clonotype was recorded at least ten times. The chain recombines TRBV2 with TRBJ1-2, with D uncertain. CDR1 and CDR2 from the germline V gene are SNHLY and FYNNEI. The V gene lost 4 bases and the J gene lost 5 bases, with 5 bases spanning the gap. The CDR3 is made up of 11 amino acids. CDR3 coding DNA: TGTGCCAGCAGTGCGAGTTATGGCTACACCTTC. It is translated as CASSASYGYTF.

This clonotype occurred a few times. A much larger clone lies a single base off, so this may be a read error. The V call is TRBV7-2, the J call TRBJ2-1; perhaps TRBD1 as D (6 bases). The CDR3 extends over 13 amino acids. In germline, CDR1 is SGHTA, CDR2 FQGNSA. CDR3 sequence reads: CASEGDAGNGQFF. As DNA, the CDR3 is TGTGCCAGCGAGGGGGACGCGGGCAATGGGCAGTTCTTC.

This clonotype came up a few times. This chain joins TRBV5-1 and TRBJ2-7; possible D gene TRBD1, 6 bases. V was clipped by 4 bases and J by 3 bases, with 11 bases between them. The CDR3 covers 13 residues. Germline V gives CDR1 SGHRS, CDR2 YFSETQ. The CDR3 here is CASSLQGNYEQYF. For the CDR3, the DNA is TGCGCCAGCAGCCTGCAGGGGAACTACGAGCAGTACTTC. Together with reference TRBV5-1 and TRBJ2-7, the CDR3 gives the full variable domain: KAGVTQTPRYLIKTRGQQVTLSCSPISGHRSVSWYQQTPGQGLQFLFEYFSETQRNKGNFPGRFSGRQFSNSRSEMNVSTLELGDSALYLCASSLQGNYEQYFGPGTRLTVT.

Regarding this clonotype: The germline gene is not matched at one end of the junction; a read error may be the cause. The chain recombines TRBV12-3 or TRBV12-4 with TRBJ1-3; D not resolved. The CDR3 spans 11 residues. Here the CDR3 DNA reads TGTGCCAGCAGCCCCGGCCACACCACATATTTT. Translation: CASSPGHTTYF.

The table lists this clonotype with many counts. This sequence joins TRBV27 and TRBJ2-7, with 12 bases matching TRBD1. The CDR3 length is 19 residues. Germline values: CDR1 MNHEY, CDR2 SMNVEV (reference sequence). The junction had 16 bases not matched to a gene; V was cut back by 5 bases and J by 2 bases. CDR3 loop: CASSRGQGAFRQPPYEQYF. For the CDR3, the DNA is TGTGCCAGCAGTAGGGGACAGGGGGCGTTCCGTCAACCTCCCTACGAGCAGTACTTC.

This clonotype was picked up many times. The rearrangement links TRBV27 to TRBJ2-7, with 11 bases that match TRBD1. Trimming at V came to 4 bases and at J to 4 bases, leaving 6 bases not matched to a gene. The germline V gene has CDR1 MNHEY and CDR2 SMNVEV (reference sequence). The CDR3 totals 15 residues. CDR3 coding DNA: TGTGCCAGCAGTTGGGGACAGGGGGAGGGATACGAGCAGTACTTC. Translation gives CASSWGQGEGYEQYF.

This clonotype appeared many times. This chain uses TRBV12-3 or TRBV12-4 with TRBJ1-2, with 8 bases identical to TRBD1. V shed 1 base, J shed 2 bases, and the junction held 0 bases outside the gene matches. This CDR3 region has 14 residues. The DNA of the CDR3 is TGTGCCAGCAGTTTAGGACAGGGGAACTATGGCTACACCTTC. It specifies CASSLGQGNYGYTF.

As regards this clonotype: A single base separates this from a much larger clone, so it may be a read error. The chain is built from TRBV12-3 or TRBV12-4 and TRBJ2-3; weak D call: TRBD1 (5 bases). The length of the CDR3 is 15 residues. V lost 6 bases to trimming and J lost 2 bases, with 15 bases between them. CDR3 bases: TGTGCCAGCAGGCCCCGACCGACAGTCACAGATACGCAGTATTTT. Translation: CASRPRPTVTDTQYF.

In the case of this clonotype: This may be a read error, as it is one base from a much larger clone. V usage is TRBV10-3 and J usage is TRBJ2-5, with D perhaps matching TRBD1 or TRBD2 (5 bases each). CDR1 ENHRY and CDR2 SYGVKD come from the germline V gene. The CDR3 totals 13 residues. The CDR3 loop reads CAVSRDRQETQYF. In DNA, the CDR3 is TGTGCCGTCAGTCGGGACCGGCAAGAGACCCAGTACTTC.

Many counts were recorded for this clonotype. The chain links TRBV28 to TRBJ2-1; 7 nucleotides align to TRBD1. The CDR3 is 15 residues long. V was pared by 5 bases and J by 5 bases, with 9 bases of the junction left unmatched. Germline-derived CDR1 and CDR2 are MDHEN and SYDVKM. CDR3 coding DNA: TGTGCCAGCAGTCCCATCCTCGGACAGGACAATGAGCAGTTCTTC. Encoded protein: CASSPILGQDNEQFF.

This clonotype was detected many times. The V and J genes are TRBV20-1 and TRBJ2-7; D may be TRBD1 (6 bases). The CDR3 covers 13 residues. CDR1 and CDR2 (germline): DFQATT, SNEGSKA (reference sequence). Trimming pared 2 bases from V and 1 base from J, leaving 9 bases between. The CDR3 reads CSARFTGSYEQYF. CDR3 nucleotide sequence: TGCAGTGCTAGATTCACAGGGTCCTACGAGCAGTACTTC.

This clonotype occurred many times. The chain carries TRBV7-2 and TRBJ2-1; 8 bases fit TRBD1. The germline CDR1 and CDR2 sequences are SGHTA and FQGNSA. Unmatched junction bases numbered 12, after V lost 5 bases and J lost 6 bases. This CDR3 has 16 residues. CDR3 nucleotide sequence: TGTGCCAGCAGCATACGGACAGGGTGGGGGGTCAATGAGCAGTTCTTC. It yields the protein CASSIRTGWGVNEQFF.

This clonotype was detected ten times or more. This rearrangement joins TRBV28 to TRBJ2-7, with D uncertain. Trimming stripped 6 bases from V and 2 bases from J, with 11 bases between. Germline CDR1 MDHEN, CDR2 SYDVKM. The CDR3 runs to 13 residues. As DNA, the CDR3 is TGTGCCAGCAGCCCCGGACCGACCTACGAGCAGTACTTC. Protein: CASSPGPTYEQYF. Complete variable domain (other parts from reference TRBV28 and TRBJ2-7): DVKVTQSSRYLVKRTGEKVFLECVQDMDHENMFWYRQDPGLGLRLIYFSYDVKMKEKGDIPEGYSVSREKKERFSLILESASTNQTSMYLCASSPGPTYEQYFGPGTRLTVT.

This clonotype has a count of ten or more. The chain uses TRBV5-1 and TRBJ1-3; 10 bases agree with TRBD1. CDR1 and CDR2 from the germline V gene are SGHRS and YFSETQ. Unmatched junction bases numbered 4, after V lost 4 bases and J lost 0 bases. This CDR3 has 16 residues. CDR3 sequence: CASSGGQGNSGNTIYF. The CDR3 nucleotides read TGCGCCAGCAGCGGGGGACAGGGGAACTCTGGAAACACCATATATTTT.